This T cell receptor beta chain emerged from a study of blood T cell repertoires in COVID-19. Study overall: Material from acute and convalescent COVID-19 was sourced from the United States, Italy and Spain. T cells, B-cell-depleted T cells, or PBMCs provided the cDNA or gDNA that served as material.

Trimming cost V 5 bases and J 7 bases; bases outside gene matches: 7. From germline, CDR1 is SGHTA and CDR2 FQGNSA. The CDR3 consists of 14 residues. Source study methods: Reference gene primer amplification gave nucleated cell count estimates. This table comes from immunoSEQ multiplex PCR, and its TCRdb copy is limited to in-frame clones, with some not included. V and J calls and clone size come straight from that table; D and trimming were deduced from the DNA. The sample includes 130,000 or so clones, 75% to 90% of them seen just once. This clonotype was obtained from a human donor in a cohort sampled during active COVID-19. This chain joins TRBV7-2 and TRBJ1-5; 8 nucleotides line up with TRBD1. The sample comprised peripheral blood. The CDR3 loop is CASSRTGRDQPQHF. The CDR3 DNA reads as TGTGCCAGCAGCCGGACAGGGCGGGACCAGCCCCAGCATTTT.